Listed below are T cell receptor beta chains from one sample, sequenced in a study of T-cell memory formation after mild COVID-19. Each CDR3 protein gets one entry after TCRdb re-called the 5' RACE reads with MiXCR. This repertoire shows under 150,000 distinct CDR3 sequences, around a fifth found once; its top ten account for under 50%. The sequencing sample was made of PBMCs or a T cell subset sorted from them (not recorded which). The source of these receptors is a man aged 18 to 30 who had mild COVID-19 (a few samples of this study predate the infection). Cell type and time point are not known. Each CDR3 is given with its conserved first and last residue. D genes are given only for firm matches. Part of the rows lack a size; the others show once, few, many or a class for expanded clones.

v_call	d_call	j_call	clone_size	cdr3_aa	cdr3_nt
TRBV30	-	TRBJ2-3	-	CAWGNPWRAVETQYF	TGTGCCTGGGGGAACCCGTGGCGGGCCGTAGAGACGCAGTATTTT
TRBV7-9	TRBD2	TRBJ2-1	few	CASRSTGTRLFF	TGTGCCAGCAGGTCCACCGGGACTAGGCTCTTCTTC
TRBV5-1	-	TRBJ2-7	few	CASSTGRSSYEQYF	TGCGCCAGCAGCACGGGACGGAGCTCCTACGAGCAGTACTTC
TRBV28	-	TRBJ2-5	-	CASGKWGLGETQYF	TGTGCCAGCGGCAAATGGGGCCTGGGGGAGACCCAGTACTTC
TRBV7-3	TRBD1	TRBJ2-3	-	CASSTGTGGDTQYF	TGTGCCAGCAGCACCGGGACAGGGGGAGATACGCAGTATTTT
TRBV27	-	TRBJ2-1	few	CASGEAYNEQFF	TGTGCCAGCGGGGAGGCCTACAATGAGCAGTTCTTC
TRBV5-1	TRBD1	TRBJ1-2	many	CASSLRGTANYGYTF	TGCGCCAGCAGCTTACGGGGGACAGCTAACTATGGCTACACCTTC
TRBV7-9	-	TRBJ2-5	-	CASSFETEETQYF	TGTGCCAGCAGCTTCGAGACTGAAGAGACCCAGTACTTC
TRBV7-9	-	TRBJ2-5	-	CASSPTEETQYF	TGTGCCAGCAGCCCCACTGAGGAGACCCAGTACTTC
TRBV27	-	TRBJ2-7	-	CASTGSPYEQYF	TGTGCCAGCACCGGATCCCCATACGAGCAGTACTTC
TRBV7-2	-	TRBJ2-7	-	CASSLARGYEQYF	TGTGCCAGCAGCTTAGCGCGCGGCTACGAGCAGTACTTC
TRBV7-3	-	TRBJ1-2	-	CASSLNPAGYGYTF	TGTGCCAGCAGCTTAAACCCCGCAGGCTATGGCTACACCTTC
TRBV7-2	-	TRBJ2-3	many	CASSHGGGGGTDTQYF	TGTGCCAGCAGCCACGGAGGGGGCGGTGGGACAGATACGCAGTATTTT
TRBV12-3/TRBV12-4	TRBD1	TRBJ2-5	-	CASRGTGDHQETQYF	TGTGCCAGCAGGGGGACAGGGGACCACCAAGAGACCCAGTACTTC
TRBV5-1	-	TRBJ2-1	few	CASRRTGFGANEQFF	TGCGCCAGCAGGCGTACAGGGTTCGGGGCCAATGAGCAGTTCTTC
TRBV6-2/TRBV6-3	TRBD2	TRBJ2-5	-	CASSNLAGIQETQYF	TGTGCCAGCAGTAACCTAGCGGGGATACAAGAGACCCAGTACTTC
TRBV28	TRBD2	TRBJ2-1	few	CASSFWTSGGFNEQFF	TGTGCCAGCAGTTTCTGGACTAGCGGGGGGTTCAATGAGCAGTTCTTC
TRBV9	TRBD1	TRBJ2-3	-	CASSAGDSGADTQYF	TGTGCCAGCAGCGCCGGGGACAGCGGCGCAGATACGCAGTATTTT
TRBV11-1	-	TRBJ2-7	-	CASSFRGMGEGAYEQYF	TGTGCCAGCAGCTTCCGCGGGATGGGGGAAGGCGCCTACGAGCAGTACTTC
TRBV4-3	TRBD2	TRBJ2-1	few	CASSQTAGAGDEQFF	TGCGCCAGCAGCCAGACAGCGGGGGCCGGGGATGAGCAGTTCTTC
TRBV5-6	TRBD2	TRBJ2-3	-	CASSLTSGGIDTQYF	TGTGCCAGCAGCTTAACTAGCGGGGGTATAGATACGCAGTATTTT
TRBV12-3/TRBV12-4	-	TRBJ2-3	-	CASSWGLNTQYF	TGTGCCAGCAGTTGGGGCTTAAATACGCAGTATTTT
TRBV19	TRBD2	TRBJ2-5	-	CASSIGAGGRETQYF	TGTGCCAGTAGTATCGGAGCGGGGGGACGGGAGACCCAGTACTTC
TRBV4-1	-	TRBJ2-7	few	CASSQDGKEIYEQYF	TGCGCCAGCAGCCAAGATGGGAAAGAGATCTACGAGCAGTACTTC
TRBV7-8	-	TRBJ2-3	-	CASSLVVDTQYF	TGTGCCAGCAGCTTAGTGGTCGATACGCAGTATTTT
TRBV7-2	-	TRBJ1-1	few	CASSPRLNTEAFF	TGTGCCAGCAGCCCACGGCTGAACACTGAAGCTTTCTTT
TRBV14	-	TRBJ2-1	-	CASSPSGIYNEQFF	TGTGCCAGCAGCCCATCGGGTATCTACAATGAGCAGTTCTTC
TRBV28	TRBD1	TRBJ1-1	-	CASSFGTAEAFF	TGTGCCAGCAGTTTCGGGACAGCTGAAGCTTTCTTT
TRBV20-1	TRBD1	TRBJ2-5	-	CSARGQGADQETQYF	TGCAGTGCTAGAGGACAGGGGGCTGACCAAGAGACCCAGTACTTC